The present entry profiles one TCR beta chain with its context. The data stem from a study of blood T cells in healthy people across ages. A J-beta primer mix and a sample-barcoded 5' primer were used in a second PCR of about 7 to 12 cycles. All cDNA molecules were each tagged by a template-switch adaptor with 12 random nucleotides. Each CDR3 protein gets one entry after TCRdb re-called the 5' RACE reads with MiXCR. Here the sample spans 660,000 or so distinct CDR3 sequences, 58% being singletons. Trimming took 8 bases from V and 8 from J, leaving 12 bases between them. CDR3 length: 12 amino acids. The sequence was obtained from a man in his fifties or sixties in good health. The chain joins TRBV12-3 or TRBV12-4 to TRBJ1-4; D is unclear. The sequenced sample consisted of blood. The CDR3 sequence is CASGSNNEKLFF. In DNA, the CDR3 is TGTGCCAGCGGATCTAATAACGAAAAACTGTTTTTT.